This TCR beta chain is from a study of cytomegalovirus exposure and HLA in healthy donors. CDR1 and CDR2 (germline): SNHLY, FYNNEI. The CDR3 length is 16 residues. Trimming at V came to 5 bases and at J to 0 bases, leaving 2 bases not matched to a gene. Some clones are missing from TCRdb's copy, which holds only in-frame ones; the method was immunoSEQ multiplex PCR. The table shows 78,000 or so clones, with about 93% occurring only once. This sequence was found in a woman younger than 30 in good health and CMV-seropositive. The sequenced material came from PBMCs. This sequence joins TRBV2 and TRBJ2-2; TRBD2 aligns across 11 bases. This CDR3 is CASSSLAGANTGELFF. In nucleotides, the CDR3 is TGTGCCAGCAGTTCACTAGCGGGGGCGAACACCGGGGAGCTGTTTTTT.